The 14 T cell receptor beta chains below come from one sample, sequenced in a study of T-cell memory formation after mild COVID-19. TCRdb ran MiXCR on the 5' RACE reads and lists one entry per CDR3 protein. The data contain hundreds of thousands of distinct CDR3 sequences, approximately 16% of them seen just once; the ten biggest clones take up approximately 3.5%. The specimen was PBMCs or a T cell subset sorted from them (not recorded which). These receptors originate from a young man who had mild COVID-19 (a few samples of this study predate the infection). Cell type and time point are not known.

Written as DNA, the CDR3 is TGTGCCAGCCGATCAGGGTCCAGCTCCTACGAGCAGTACGTC. It yields the protein CASRSGSSSYEQYV. This chain links TRBV28 with TRBJ2-7; the D gene is possibly TRBD1 (5 bases). Germline CDR1 reads MDHEN; CDR2 reads SYDVKM. V was shortened by 8 bases and J by 0 bases, with 14 bases between the two germline ends. The CDR3 runs 14 residues.

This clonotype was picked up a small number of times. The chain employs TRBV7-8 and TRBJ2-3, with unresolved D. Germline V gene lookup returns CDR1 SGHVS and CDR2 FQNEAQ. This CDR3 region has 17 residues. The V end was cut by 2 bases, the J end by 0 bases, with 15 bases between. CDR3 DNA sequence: TGTGCCAGCAGCTTAACCCAGACCGTTGGAAGCACAGATACGCAGTATTTT. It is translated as CASSLTQTVGSTDTQYF.

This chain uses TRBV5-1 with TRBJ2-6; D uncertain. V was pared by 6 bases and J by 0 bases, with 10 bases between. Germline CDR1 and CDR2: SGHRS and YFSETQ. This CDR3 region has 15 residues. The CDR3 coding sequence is TGCGCCAGCACCCTCTCGGGCTCTGGGGCCAACGTCCTGACTTTC. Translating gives CASTLSGSGANVLTF.

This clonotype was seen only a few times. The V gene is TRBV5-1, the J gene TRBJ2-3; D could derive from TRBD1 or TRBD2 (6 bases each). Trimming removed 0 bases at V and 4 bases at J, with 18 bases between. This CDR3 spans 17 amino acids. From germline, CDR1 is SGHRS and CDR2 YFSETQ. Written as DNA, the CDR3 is TGCGCCAGCAGCTTGGTGGGGGCGGGGAATCATGCAGATACGCAGTATTTT. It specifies CASSLVGAGNHADTQYF.

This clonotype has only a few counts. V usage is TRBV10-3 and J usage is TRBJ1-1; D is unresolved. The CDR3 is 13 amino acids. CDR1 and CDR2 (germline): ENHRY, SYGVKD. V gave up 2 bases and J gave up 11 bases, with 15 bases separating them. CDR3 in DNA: TGTGCCATCAGTGAGAACTGGACCAACGAGGCTTTCTTT. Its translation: CAISENWTNEAFF.

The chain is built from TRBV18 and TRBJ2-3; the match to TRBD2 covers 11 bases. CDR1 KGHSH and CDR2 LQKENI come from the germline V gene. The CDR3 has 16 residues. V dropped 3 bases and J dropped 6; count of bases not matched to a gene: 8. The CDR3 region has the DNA TGTGCCAGCTCACCCTCACTAGCGGGGGCTCAGGATACGCAGTATTTT. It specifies CASSPSLAGAQDTQYF.

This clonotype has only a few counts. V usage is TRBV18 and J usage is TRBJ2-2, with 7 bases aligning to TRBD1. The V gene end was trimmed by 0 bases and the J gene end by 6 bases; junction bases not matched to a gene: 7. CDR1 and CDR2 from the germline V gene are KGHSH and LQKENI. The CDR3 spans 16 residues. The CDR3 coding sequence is TGTGCCAGCTCACCACCTACAGGGGCCGCCTCCGGGGAGCTGTTTTTT. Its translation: CASSPPTGAASGELFF.

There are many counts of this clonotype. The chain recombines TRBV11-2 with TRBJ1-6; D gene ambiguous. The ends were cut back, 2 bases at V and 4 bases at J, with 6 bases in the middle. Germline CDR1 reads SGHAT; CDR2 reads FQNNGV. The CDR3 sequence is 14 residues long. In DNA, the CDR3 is TGTGCCAGCAGCTTACCAGTTTATAATTCACCCCTCCACTTT. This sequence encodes CASSLPVYNSPLHF.

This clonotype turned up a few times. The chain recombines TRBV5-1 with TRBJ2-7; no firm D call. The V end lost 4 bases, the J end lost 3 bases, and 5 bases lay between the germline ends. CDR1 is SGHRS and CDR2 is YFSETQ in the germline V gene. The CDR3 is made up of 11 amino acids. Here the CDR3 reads CASSADYEQYF. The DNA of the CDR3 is TGCGCCAGCAGCGCGGACTACGAGCAGTACTTC.

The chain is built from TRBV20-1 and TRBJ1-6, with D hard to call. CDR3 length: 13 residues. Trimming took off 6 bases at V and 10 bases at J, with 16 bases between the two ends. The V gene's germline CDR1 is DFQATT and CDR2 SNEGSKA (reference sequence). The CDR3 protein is CSAPDRYPSPLHF. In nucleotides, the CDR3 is TGCAGTGCCCCCGACCGCTATCCCTCACCCCTCCACTTT.

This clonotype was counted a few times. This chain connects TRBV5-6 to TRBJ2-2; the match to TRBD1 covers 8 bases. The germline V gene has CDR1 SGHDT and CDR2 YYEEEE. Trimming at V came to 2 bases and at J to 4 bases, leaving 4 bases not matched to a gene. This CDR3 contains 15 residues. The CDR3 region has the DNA TGTGCCAGCAGCTTATATGGGACAGGCACCGGGGAGCTGTTTTTT. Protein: CASSLYGTGTGELFF.

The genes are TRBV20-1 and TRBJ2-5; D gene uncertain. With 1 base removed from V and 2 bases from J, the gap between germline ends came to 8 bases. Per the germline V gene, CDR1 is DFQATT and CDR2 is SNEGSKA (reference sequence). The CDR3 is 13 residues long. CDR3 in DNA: TGCAGTGCTAGAGTGTGGGGTCAAGAGACCCAGTACTTC. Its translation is CSARVWGQETQYF.

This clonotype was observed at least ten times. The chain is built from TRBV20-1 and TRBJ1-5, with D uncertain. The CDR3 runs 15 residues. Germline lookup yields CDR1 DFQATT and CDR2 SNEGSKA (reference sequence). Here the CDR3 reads CSTAVLAPGNQPQHF. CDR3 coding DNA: TGCAGCACTGCCGTTCTGGCCCCTGGCAATCAGCCCCAGCATTTT.

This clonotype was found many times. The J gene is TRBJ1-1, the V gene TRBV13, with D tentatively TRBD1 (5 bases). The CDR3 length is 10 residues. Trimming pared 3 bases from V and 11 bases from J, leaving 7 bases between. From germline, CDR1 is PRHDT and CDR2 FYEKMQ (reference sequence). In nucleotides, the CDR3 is TGTGCCAGCAGCTTGGGGGATGCTTTCTTT. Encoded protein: CASSLGDAFF.